These 17 T cell receptor beta chains were sequenced from one sample in a study of OX40 agonist ivuxolimab in advanced cancers. Libraries were prepared by immunoSEQ multiplex PCR; TCRdb keeps only in-frame clonotypes and omits some of them. The data hold about 81,000 clones, with approximately 90% observed a single time. The sequences come from CD4+ or CD8+ T cells sorted from blood, collected in a trial of the OX40 agonist ivuxolimab. The origin of the receptors is an adult with an advanced solid tumor such as melanoma, head and neck, liver or kidney cancer.

The chain has TRBV10-3 and TRBJ1-1; D is undetermined. V shed 0 bases and J shed 5 bases, with 16 bases lying between them. Germline V gives CDR1 ENHRY, CDR2 SYGVKD. CDR3 size: 16 residues. CDR3 protein: CAISESTTHSGTEAFF. CDR3 bases: TGTGCCATCAGTGAGTCGACTACTCACAGTGGAACTGAAGCTTTCTTT.

The V call is TRBV5-4, the J call TRBJ1-3, with D maybe TRBD1 (5 bases). Per the germline V gene, CDR1 is SGHNT and CDR2 is YYREEE (reference sequence). The CDR3 is 18 amino acids. V was trimmed by 0 bases and J by 0 bases, leaving 16 bases between them. CDR3 protein: CASSLAGRSGPSGNTIYF. CDR3 coding DNA: TGTGCCAGCAGCTTGGCCGGGCGCTCGGGACCCTCTGGAAACACCATATATTTT.

Details on this clone: The conserved phenylalanine or tryptophan normally closing the CDR3 is absent here, so this likely arose from a read error. The rearrangement links TRBV4-2 to TRBJ1-6; tentative D call: TRBD1 (6 bases). The CDR3 is 16 amino acids. V dropped 5 bases and J dropped 8 bases, with 19 bases sitting between them. CDR1 and CDR2 from the germline V gene are LGHNA and YNFKEQ. This CDR3 reads CASSTYRELFYSPLHL. CDR3 DNA sequence: TGTGCCAGCAGCACCTACAGGGAATTATTCTATTCACCCCTCCACCTT.

This clone showed up just a few times. The chain uses TRBV7-8 and TRBJ2-3; D not resolved. The germline V and J ends were trimmed by 5 bases and 0 bases, with 9 bases remaining between them. CDR1 and CDR2 from the germline V gene are SGHVS and FQNEAQ. The CDR3 is 14 residues long. For the CDR3, the DNA is TGTGCCAGCAGCCCTAGACCAAGCACAGATACGCAGTATTTT. It codes for CASSPRPSTDTQYF.

The chain carries TRBV19 and TRBJ1-5; no definite D call. Trimming removed 5 bases at V and 0 bases at J, with 11 bases between. There are 15 residues in the CDR3. The germline V gene has CDR1 LNHDA and CDR2 SQIVND (reference sequence). The CDR3 DNA is TGTGCCAGTAGTCGCACGGCTTATAGCAATCAGCCCCAGCATTTT. This gives the protein CASSRTAYSNQPQHF.

The genes are TRBV10-1 and TRBJ1-1; D is undetermined. Germline V gene data show CDR1 as WNHNN and CDR2 as SYGVQD (reference sequence). Trimming removed 4 bases at V and 0 bases at J, with 6 bases between. This CDR3 contains 13 residues. CDR3 residues: CASSGEMNTEAFF. CDR3 nucleotide sequence: TGCGCCAGCAGTGGAGAAATGAACACTGAAGCTTTCTTT.

The chain combines TRBV29-1 with TRBJ1-2; D is possibly TRBD1 (5 bases). CDR3 size: 15 residues. V lost 3 bases and J lost 7, with 21 bases in between. The germline V gene has CDR1 SQVTM and CDR2 ANQGSEA. The DNA of the CDR3 is TGCAGCGTTGAGGCAAAAGGGGCGGGGTTTGGTGGCTACACCTTC. Amino acid sequence: CSVEAKGAGFGGYTF.

This clone was seen just once. The chain carries TRBV7-2 and TRBJ1-2; D ambiguous. Germline values: CDR1 SGHTA, CDR2 FQGNSA. The CDR3 runs to 14 residues. Between the trimmed V and J ends, which lost 2 bases and 12 bases, there was a span of 19 bases. Here the CDR3 reads CASSLWEPQEYHTF. Written as DNA, the CDR3 is TGTGCCAGCAGCTTATGGGAACCGCAAGAATATCACACCTTC.

The chain is built from TRBV7-9 and TRBJ1-6, with 9 bases aligning to TRBD1. The CDR3 sequence is 15 residues long. Trimming at V came to 1 base and at J to 7 bases, leaving 2 bases not matched to a gene. The germline V gene encodes CDR1 SEHNR and CDR2 FQNEAQ (reference sequence). CDR3 protein: CASSLETGGNSPLHF. Written as DNA, the CDR3 is TGTGCCAGCAGCTTAGAGACAGGGGGGAATTCACCCCTCCACTTT.

The CDR3 region has the DNA TGTGCCAGCATTCGGCAGGGCATCTACAATGAGCAGTTCTTC. This gives the protein CASIRQGIYNEQFF. The genes are TRBV28 and TRBJ2-1; maybe TRBD1 (5 bases). Germline loops: CDR1 MDHEN, CDR2 SYDVKM. V lost 7 bases and J lost 3, with 13 bases in between. This CDR3 region has 14 residues.

The chain links TRBV28 to TRBJ2-7, with TRBD2 identical over 8 bases. In germline, CDR1 is MDHEN, CDR2 SYDVKM. Germline trimming cut 4 bases from V and 0 bases from J; bases unmatched to any gene: 8. The CDR3 is made up of 16 amino acids. The DNA for the CDR3 is TGTGCCAGCAGTTCTCACGGGAGGGCCTTCTCCTACGAGCAGTACTTC. Translation: CASSSHGRAFSYEQYF.

A word on this clone: Sequence at one end of the junction differs from germline and may be a read error. V usage is TRBV7-2 and J usage is TRBJ2-7; 8 bases fit TRBD1. The CDR3 loop spans 15 amino acids. The germline V gene encodes CDR1 SGHTA and CDR2 FQGNSA. DNA for the CDR3: TGTGCCAGCAACACCCCAGGGACAGGCCTCTACGAGCGGTACTTC. Its protein is CASNTPGTGLYERYF.

The CDR3 DNA is TGCGCCAGCAGCTTGGCACAGGGCTATCTCGATGAGCAGTTCTTC. Its translation: CASSLAQGYLDEQFF. The rearrangement joins TRBV5-1 to TRBJ2-1; weak D call: TRBD1 (6 bases). V was cut by 0 bases and J by 8 bases, with 15 bases left in between. CDR1 is SGHRS, CDR2 YFSETQ, per germline. This CDR3 comprises 15 residues.

The gene calls are TRBV14 and TRBJ2-1, with a possible D match to TRBD2 (6 bases). V was trimmed by 4 bases and J by 13 bases, leaving 17 bases between them. The CDR3 totals 13 residues. CDR1 is SGHDN and CDR2 is FVKESK in the germline V gene. In DNA form, the CDR3 reads TGTGCCAGCAGCCCCTCAGTGGAGGGTCTTCAGTTCTTC. This sequence encodes CASSPSVEGLQFF.

The chain recombines TRBV6-6 with TRBJ1-2; D is undetermined. This CDR3 is 12 amino acids long. Germline assignment: CDR1 MNHNY and CDR2 SVGAGI (reference sequence). The germline V and J ends were trimmed by 2 bases and 6 bases, with 7 bases remaining between them. CDR3 nucleotides: TGTGCCAGCAGTTACAATGTGGATGGCTACACCTTC. Translation: CASSYNVDGYTF.

J is TRBJ2-1 and V is TRBV7-6, with D possibly matching TRBD2 (5 bases). CDR3 size: 14 residues. With 5 bases removed from V and 4 bases from J, the gap between germline ends came to 12 bases. Germline CDR1 reads SGHVS; CDR2 reads FNYEAQ. CDR3 loop: CASSRGTRYNEQFF. The CDR3 DNA is TGTGCCAGCAGCCGTGGTACTAGGTACAATGAGCAGTTCTTC.

This clone has a single count. This rearrangement joins TRBV28 to TRBJ1-1; D is uncertain. This CDR3 comprises 13 residues. The germline V gene has CDR1 MDHEN and CDR2 SYDVKM. Trimming shortened V by 8 bases and J by 0 bases, and 10 bases separated the two germline ends. DNA of the CDR3: TGTGCCAGCGTCGGCACTATGAACACTGAAGCTTTCTTT. Amino acid sequence: CASVGTMNTEAFF.